The T cell receptor beta chain described here comes from a study of blood T cells in healthy people across ages. Using a J-beta primer mix together with a sample-barcoded 5' primer, a second PCR was run for 7 to 11 cycles. One entry per CDR3 protein results from TCRdb running MiXCR on the 5' RACE reads. Of 750,000 to 850,000 distinct CDR3 sequences listed, 20% to 25% were seen once; the top ten hold more than 3%. This clonotype turned up a few times. The same specimen was also included in a second study, on T cells of mothers and their children. According to that study: Samples came from a few healthy Caucasian mothers and their six children. Each mother yielded more than 8.5 million TCR beta CDR3 reads. Each child yielded approximately 2.9 million reads.

The clonotype originates from a boy younger than 18 in good health. Sequencing was performed on blood.

The CDR3 DNA is TGTGCCAGCAGCCAAGGACAGGGGATCGGCTACACCTTC. It specifies CASSQGQGIGYTF. The J gene is TRBJ1-2, the V gene TRBV3-1, with TRBD1 identical over 8 bases. The V gene's germline CDR1 is LGHDT and CDR2 YNNKEL (reference sequence). The CDR3 consists of 13 residues. V lost 1 base, J lost 8 bases, and 3 bases stayed unmatched.